The sequence of this T cell receptor (beta chain) was determined in a study of blood T cell repertoires in COVID-19. About the research overall: Some COVID-19 samples were acute and others convalescent; all came from the United States, Italy and Spain.

Original data processing: By means of reference gene primer amplification, nucleated cell counts were estimated. Here immunoSEQ multiplex PCR was the method, and the copy in TCRdb shows in-frame clones only, minus some. The DNA gave D and trimming, while V, J and clone size come from that table. The sample lists 200,000 to 250,000 clones; roughly 90% were seen once. This clone was seen just once. CDR3 length equals 16 residues. V gave up 3 bases and J gave up 6 bases, with 17 bases separating them. CDR1 and CDR2 (germline): MDHEN, SYDVKM. Sequenced material: peripheral blood. This chain joins TRBV28 and TRBJ2-2; D may be TRBD2 (6 bases). This receptor was identified in a man aged 70-80 years with acute or convalescent COVID-19. CDR3: CASSFVAGRRAGELFF. The DNA of the CDR3 is TGTGCCAGCAGTTTCGTGGCGGGACGAAGAGCCGGGGAGCTGTTTTTT.